The rows below give T cell receptor beta chains drawn from one sample of a study of technical replicates of blood from a few donors. This table comes from immunoSEQ multiplex PCR, and its TCRdb copy is limited to in-frame clones, with some not included. The table lists about 75,000 clones, around 97% of them singletons. The sequenced sample was T cells isolated from PBMCs. All receptors come from a human donor in good health. Each CDR3 is given with its conserved first and last residue. The D gene is left open where the match is weak. Expanded clones are given a class, and other clones once, few, many or no size at all.

V gene: TRBV10-3; CDR3 length: 14; J gene: TRBJ1-4; D gene: .; clone size: .; CDR3 DNA: TGTGCCATCAGTGAGGCAGGGTTAGAGGAAAAACTGTTTTTT; CDR3 protein: CAISEAGLEEKLFF
V gene: TRBV7-9; CDR3 length: 13; J gene: TRBJ1-2; D gene: .; clone size: .; CDR3 DNA: TGTGCCAGCAGCTTAGTTGACAGCGATGGCTACACCTTC; CDR3 protein: CASSLVDSDGYTF
V gene: TRBV30; CDR3 length: 13; J gene: TRBJ1-2; D gene: TRBD1; clone size: .; CDR3 DNA: TGTGCCTGGGGTCACGGACAGGGTGATGGCTACACCTTC; CDR3 protein: CAWGHGQGDGYTF
V gene: TRBV6-5; CDR3 length: 13; J gene: TRBJ2-7; D gene: .; clone size: .; CDR3 DNA: TGTGCCAGCAGTTACTCGGCAGACTACGAGCAGTACTTC; CDR3 protein: CASSYSADYEQYF
V gene: TRBV7-9; CDR3 length: 16; J gene: TRBJ2-1; D gene: TRBD2; clone size: .; CDR3 DNA: TGTGCCAGCAGCCTAATCCCGGGACTAGCGGCCGGTGAGCAGTTCTTC; CDR3 protein: CASSLIPGLAAGEQFF
V gene: TRBV15; CDR3 length: 16; J gene: TRBJ2-1; D gene: .; clone size: .; CDR3 DNA: TGTGCCACCAGCAGAGGTCTGGAGGGCTACTACAATGAGCAGTTCTTC; CDR3 protein: CATSRGLEGYYNEQFF
V gene: TRBV7-9; CDR3 length: 12; J gene: TRBJ1-1; D gene: .; clone size: .; CDR3 DNA: TGTGCCAGCAGCTTTGGGGAGACTGAAGCTTTCTTT; CDR3 protein: CASSFGETEAFF
V gene: TRBV30; CDR3 length: 15; J gene: TRBJ1-2; D gene: TRBD1; clone size: .; CDR3 DNA: TGTGCCTGGAGTGGGACAGGGAATCTATGGGATGGCTACACCTTC; CDR3 protein: CAWSGTGNLWDGYTF
V gene: TRBV19; CDR3 length: 13; J gene: TRBJ1-5; D gene: .; clone size: .; CDR3 DNA: TGTGCCAGTAGTGCAAACAGGGAACAGCCCCAGCATTTT; CDR3 protein: CASSANREQPQHF
V gene: TRBV6-1; CDR3 length: 17; J gene: TRBJ2-7; D gene: TRBD1; clone size: once; CDR3 DNA: TGTGCCAGCAGTGAAGTGGGCCCGGGACAGGGGTTCAACGAGCAGTACTTC; CDR3 protein: CASSEVGPGQGFNEQYF
V gene: TRBV4-1; CDR3 length: 15; J gene: TRBJ2-1; D gene: TRBD2; clone size: .; CDR3 DNA: TGCGCCAGCAGCCAGGGACTAGCGGGTTGGTATGAGCAGTTCTTC; CDR3 protein: CASSQGLAGWYEQFF
V gene: TRBV27; CDR3 length: 15; J gene: TRBJ2-7; D gene: TRBD1; clone size: .; CDR3 DNA: TGTGCCAGCAGCGTCTGGGACGTCAGGGGGTACGAGCAGTACTTC; CDR3 protein: CASSVWDVRGYEQYF
V gene: TRBV4-1; CDR3 length: 18; J gene: TRBJ2-7; D gene: TRBD1; clone size: once; CDR3 DNA: TGCGCCAGCAGCCAAGACGCCACCGGGACAGGGGACTCCTACGAGCAGTACTTC; CDR3 protein: CASSQDATGTGDSYEQYF
V gene: TRBV27; CDR3 length: 13; J gene: TRBJ1-4; D gene: .; clone size: .; CDR3 DNA: TGTGCCAGCAGTTTATTGGGAGGTGAAAAACTGTTTTTT; CDR3 protein: CASSLLGGEKLFF
V gene: TRBV19; CDR3 length: 14; J gene: TRBJ2-1; D gene: .; clone size: .; CDR3 DNA: TGTGCCAGTAGGAGGGCTGTATCGAGCAATGAGCAGTTCTTC; CDR3 protein: CASRRAVSSNEQFF
V gene: TRBV2; CDR3 length: 14; J gene: TRBJ1-1; D gene: .; clone size: .; CDR3 DNA: TGTGCCAGCAGTCTAAACAGGGCCTCCACTGAAGCTTTCTTT; CDR3 protein: CASSLNRASTEAFF
V gene: TRBV10-3; CDR3 length: 15; J gene: TRBJ2-7; D gene: TRBD2; clone size: .; CDR3 DNA: TGTGCCATCAGTGATAAGCGGGAGATTTCCTACGAGCAGTACTTC; CDR3 protein: CAISDKREISYEQYF
V gene: TRBV13; CDR3 length: 15; J gene: TRBJ2-1; D gene: TRBD2; clone size: .; CDR3 DNA: TGTGCCAGCAGCTCGGGACTAGCGGGAGTCCTTGAGCAGTTCTTC; CDR3 protein: CASSSGLAGVLEQFF
V gene: TRBV19; CDR3 length: 12; J gene: TRBJ1-5; D gene: .; clone size: .; CDR3 DNA: TGTGCCAGTAGTAGAACAGATCAGCCCCAGCATTTT; CDR3 protein: CASSRTDQPQHF
V gene: TRBV9; CDR3 length: 15; J gene: TRBJ1-3; D gene: .; clone size: .; CDR3 DNA: TGTGCCAGCAGCGCAACGACAGTATCCGGAAACACCATATATTTT; CDR3 protein: CASSATTVSGNTIYF
V gene: TRBV29-1; CDR3 length: 16; J gene: TRBJ2-2; D gene: TRBD1; clone size: .; CDR3 DNA: TGCAGCGTTGGGGCGGCAGGGACAGCAAACACCGGGGAGCTGTTTTTT; CDR3 protein: CSVGAAGTANTGELFF
V gene: TRBV7-2; CDR3 length: 12; J gene: TRBJ2-1; D gene: .; clone size: .; CDR3 DNA: TGTGCCAGCAGCTCCCTAGCGAATGAGCAGTTCTTC; CDR3 protein: CASSSLANEQFF
V gene: TRBV20-1; CDR3 length: 11; J gene: TRBJ2-3; D gene: .; clone size: .; CDR3 DNA: TGCAGTGCTAGACTCCAGGATACGCAGTATTTT; CDR3 protein: CSARLQDTQYF
V gene: TRBV7-7; CDR3 length: 14; J gene: TRBJ2-2; D gene: TRBD1; clone size: .; CDR3 DNA: TGTGCCAGCAGTACCGGGACAGGCAGCGGGGAGCTGTTTTTT; CDR3 protein: CASSTGTGSGELFF
V gene: TRBV19; CDR3 length: 15; J gene: TRBJ2-7; D gene: TRBD2; clone size: .; CDR3 DNA: TGTGCCAGTAGTATGGCTAGCGGGAGGATATGGGAGCAGTACTTC; CDR3 protein: CASSMASGRIWEQYF
V gene: TRBV28; CDR3 length: 16; J gene: TRBJ2-7; D gene: TRBD2; clone size: .; CDR3 DNA: TGTGCCAGCAAAAAACCGGGGACTAGCGTCGCCTACGAGCAGTACTTC; CDR3 protein: CASKKPGTSVAYEQYF
V gene: TRBV2; CDR3 length: 15; J gene: TRBJ2-1; D gene: TRBD2; clone size: .; CDR3 DNA: TGTGCCAGCAGTTTGATCAGCGGGACCTACAATGAGCAGTTCTTC; CDR3 protein: CASSLISGTYNEQFF
V gene: TRBV7-3; CDR3 length: 13; J gene: TRBJ2-7; D gene: TRBD1; clone size: .; CDR3 DNA: TGTGCCAGCAGTAAAGACAGGGACTACGAGCAGTACTTC; CDR3 protein: CASSKDRDYEQYF
V gene: TRBV2; CDR3 length: 13; J gene: TRBJ1-2; D gene: .; clone size: .; CDR3 DNA: TGTGCCAGCAGTGAACACACTAACTATGGCTACACCTTC; CDR3 protein: CASSEHTNYGYTF
V gene: TRBV19; CDR3 length: 15; J gene: TRBJ1-2; D gene: TRBD1; clone size: .; CDR3 DNA: TGTGCCGGTCGAGGACAGGGGTCCTATAACTATGGCTACACCTTC; CDR3 protein: CAGRGQGSYNYGYTF
V gene: TRBV6-5; CDR3 length: 14; J gene: TRBJ2-3; D gene: .; clone size: .; CDR3 DNA: TGTGCCAGCAGACTAGTTGAGTCCGCAGATACGCAGTATTTT; CDR3 protein: CASRLVESADTQYF
V gene: TRBV9; CDR3 length: 16; J gene: TRBJ1-1; D gene: .; clone size: .; CDR3 DNA: TGTGCCAGCAGCCACCAGGGAGGGGGGGACTACAGGGACCCTTTCTTT; CDR3 protein: CASSHQGGGDYRDPFF
V gene: TRBV4-3; CDR3 length: 15; J gene: TRBJ1-3; D gene: .; clone size: .; CDR3 DNA: TGCGCCAGCAGCTCCCGGGTTGGTTCTGGAAACACCATATATTTT; CDR3 protein: CASSSRVGSGNTIYF
V gene: TRBV13; CDR3 length: 13; J gene: TRBJ2-7; D gene: TRBD2; clone size: .; CDR3 DNA: TGTGCCAGCAGCCCCTCGGGGGGGAGCGAGCAGTACTTC; CDR3 protein: CASSPSGGSEQYF
V gene: TRBV5-4; CDR3 length: 15; J gene: TRBJ2-4; D gene: TRBD1; clone size: .; CDR3 DNA: TGTGCCAGCAGCCTTGACAGGGGAGCCAAAAACATTCAGTACTTC; CDR3 protein: CASSLDRGAKNIQYF
V gene: TRBV4-3; CDR3 length: 13; J gene: TRBJ2-3; D gene: TRBD2; clone size: .; CDR3 DNA: TGCGCCAGCAGCCCCCGGGGGGAAGATACGCAGTATTTT; CDR3 protein: CASSPRGEDTQYF
V gene: TRBV7-3; CDR3 length: 15; J gene: TRBJ2-7; D gene: TRBD2; clone size: .; CDR3 DNA: TGTGCCAGCAGCAAGCTAGCGGGAGAGATTCACGAGCAGTACTTC; CDR3 protein: CASSKLAGEIHEQYF
V gene: TRBV2; CDR3 length: 16; J gene: TRBJ2-1; D gene: .; clone size: .; CDR3 DNA: TGTGCCAGCAGTGATTCAGGAAGATCCACGTACAATGAGCAGTTCTTC; CDR3 protein: CASSDSGRSTYNEQFF
V gene: TRBV7-6; CDR3 length: 17; J gene: TRBJ2-3; D gene: TRBD2; clone size: .; CDR3 DNA: TGTGCCAGCAGCTTAGCGCATTCGAGCGGGAGAACAGATACGCAGTATTTT; CDR3 protein: CASSLAHSSGRTDTQYF
V gene: TRBV10-3; CDR3 length: 13; J gene: TRBJ2-7; D gene: .; clone size: .; CDR3 DNA: TGTGCCATCACCCGCGGATTGCTTTACGAGCAGTACTTC; CDR3 protein: CAITRGLLYEQYF
V gene: TRBV27; CDR3 length: 13; J gene: TRBJ1-1; D gene: .; clone size: .; CDR3 DNA: TGTGCCAGCAGTCTGACAGGGAACACTGAAGCTTTCTTT; CDR3 protein: CASSLTGNTEAFF
V gene: TRBV6-5; CDR3 length: 16; J gene: TRBJ1-4; D gene: .; clone size: .; CDR3 DNA: TGTGCCAGCAGTTACTTCACAGCTACAACTAATGAAAAACTGTTTTTT; CDR3 protein: CASSYFTATTNEKLFF
V gene: TRBV5-4; CDR3 length: 14; J gene: TRBJ1-2; D gene: TRBD1; clone size: once; CDR3 DNA: TGTGCCAGCAGCTTGGAGGTCAGGGGGCCTGGCTACACCTTC; CDR3 protein: CASSLEVRGPGYTF
V gene: TRBV19; CDR3 length: 14; J gene: TRBJ2-7; D gene: .; clone size: .; CDR3 DNA: TGTGGCCCAGGAGGGCCGCCCAGCGTCTACGAGCAGTACTTC; CDR3 protein: CGPGGPPSVYEQYF
V gene: TRBV19; CDR3 length: 15; J gene: TRBJ1-5; D gene: TRBD1; clone size: few; CDR3 DNA: TGTGCCAGTAGTCCCAGGGGGAATAGCAATCAGCCCCAGCATTTT; CDR3 protein: CASSPRGNSNQPQHF
V gene: TRBV27; CDR3 length: 14; J gene: TRBJ1-5; D gene: TRBD1; clone size: .; CDR3 DNA: TGTGCCAGCAGTTTGACAGGGGAAATGGAGCCCCAGCATTTT; CDR3 protein: CASSLTGEMEPQHF
V gene: TRBV6-1; CDR3 length: 15; J gene: TRBJ2-6; D gene: .; clone size: .; CDR3 DNA: TGTGCCAGCAAATACCGACAGGTAGTGGCCAACGTCCTGACTTTC; CDR3 protein: CASKYRQVVANVLTF
V gene: TRBV7-3; CDR3 length: 14; J gene: TRBJ2-1; D gene: TRBD1; clone size: .; CDR3 DNA: TGTGCCAGCAGCGACGCGACAGGGTACAATGAGCAGTTCTTC; CDR3 protein: CASSDATGYNEQFF
V gene: TRBV11-2; CDR3 length: 14; J gene: TRBJ2-5; D gene: .; clone size: .; CDR3 DNA: TGTGCCAGCAGCTTAGTAGGGGCTTGGGAGACCCAGTACTTC; CDR3 protein: CASSLVGAWETQYF
V gene: TRBV6-5; CDR3 length: 16; J gene: TRBJ2-3; D gene: .; clone size: .; CDR3 DNA: TGTGCCAGCAGTTACCTCTGGACTAACCCAACAGATACGCAGTATTTT; CDR3 protein: CASSYLWTNPTDTQYF
V gene: TRBV4-3; CDR3 length: 15; J gene: TRBJ1-4; D gene: .; clone size: .; CDR3 DNA: TGCGCCAGCAGCCTCACAAGCCAGGCCCACGAAAAACTGTTTTTT; CDR3 protein: CASSLTSQAHEKLFF
V gene: TRBV6-6; CDR3 length: 13; J gene: TRBJ2-4; D gene: .; clone size: .; CDR3 DNA: TGTGCCAGCAGCGCCGGAGAGGGAAACATTCAGTACTTC; CDR3 protein: CASSAGEGNIQYF
V gene: TRBV5-1; CDR3 length: 12; J gene: TRBJ1-1; D gene: .; clone size: .; CDR3 DNA: TGCGCCATTATCATACGGGACATTTGGGCTTTCTTT; CDR3 protein: CAIIIRDIWAFF